The clone carrying this TCR beta chain was seen a few times. Its target is not known. TCR beta CDR3 regions were amplified from RNA transcripts. RT-PCR in the first round (using the HTBI primer set) targeted the TCR CDR3. TCRdb reanalysed the multiplex PCR reads using MiXCR and keeps one entry per CDR3 protein. Seen here are approximately 630,000 distinct CDR3 sequences, around 15% observed once, and the top ten hold 3.8%. This record comes from a study of T cells in Graves' hyperthyroidism and ophthalmopathy. Study conclusions and caveats: A 13 V-J model separated ophthalmopathy from stable hyperthyroidism.

The CDR3 runs to 16 residues. Trimming shortened V by 3 bases and J by 0 bases, and 11 bases separated the two germline ends. The V gene's germline CDR1 is LNHNV and CDR2 YYDKDF (reference sequence). Material for sequencing was blood. The TCR comes from a woman in her 30s with Graves' hyperthyroidism. The chain joins TRBV15 to TRBJ2-2; a possible D gene is TRBD2 (6 bases). The CDR3: CATSSGGMTNTGELFF. The CDR3 bases are TGTGCCACCAGCAGTGGCGGGATGACGAACACCGGGGAGCTGTTTTTT.